Listed below are T cell receptor beta chains from one sample, sequenced in a study of blood T cell repertoires in COVID-19. The table came from immunoSEQ multiplex PCR; TCRdb's copy has only in-frame clones and leaves some out. Seen here are approximately 380,000 clones, 88% observed once, and the top ten hold about 1.1%. The source material was PBMCs or T cells enriched from blood (not recorded which). The receptors here all came from a woman aged 18 to 35 who had recovered from COVID-19. Each CDR3 is given with its conserved first and last residue. A D gene is named only where the DNA matches it firmly. The size entry is marked missing in some rows and otherwise reads once, few, many or a size class.

CASSVVRGWAEAFF	TGTGCCAGCAGCGTAGTCAGGGGTTGGGCTGAAGCTTTCTTT	.	.	TRBV9	TRBJ1-1
CASSGGLAGDNEQFF	TGCGCCAGCAGCGGGGGACTAGCGGGGGACAATGAGCAGTTCTTC	TRBD2	.	TRBV5-1	TRBJ2-1
CASSLSRGDQPQHF	TGTGCCAGCTCACTCTCCCGGGGGGATCAGCCCCAGCATTTT	.	.	TRBV11-2	TRBJ1-5
CASRIQGTYGYTF	TGTGCCAGCCGGATACAGGGGACATATGGCTACACCTTC	TRBD1	.	TRBV6-5	TRBJ1-2
CASSSAAGELFF	TGTGCCAGCTCGTCTGCGGCCGGGGAGCTGTTTTTT	.	once	TRBV18	TRBJ2-2
CASSEALEVTGSF	TGTGCCAGCAGTGAAGCTCTCGAGGTTACGGGTTCCTTC	.	once	TRBV2	TRBJ1-2
CASRLGAPEAFF	TGTGCAAGTCGCTTAGGGGCTCCTGAAGCTTTCTTT	.	.	TRBV12-2	TRBJ1-1
CASSDNLRGLASNEQFF	TGTGCCAGCAGTGACAATCTCCGGGGACTAGCGTCCAATGAGCAGTTCTTC	TRBD2	.	TRBV2	TRBJ2-1
CASSQPGGAGTQYF	TGCGCCAGCAGCCAGCCAGGGGGCGCGGGGACCCAGTACTTC	TRBD1	.	TRBV4-1	TRBJ2-5
CASSKAGATGELFF	TGTGCCAGTAGTAAGGCAGGGGCCACCGGGGAGCTGTTTTTT	.	.	TRBV19	TRBJ2-2
CASSRDRDTNEKLFF	TGTGCCAGCAGCCGGGACAGGGATACGAATGAAAAACTGTTTTTT	TRBD1	.	TRBV5-4	TRBJ1-4
CASSPRQGGYTF	TGTGCCAGCAGCCCCCGACAGGGGGGTTACACCTTC	TRBD1	.	TRBV11-2	TRBJ1-2
CASSQDSGLNGYTF	TGCGCCAGCAGCCAAGATTCGGGTTTAAATGGCTACACCTTC	.	.	TRBV4-1	TRBJ1-2
CASSPGQPFYGYTF	TGCGCCAGCAGCCCGGGACAGCCTTTCTATGGCTACACCTTC	TRBD1	once	TRBV5-1	TRBJ1-2
CASAMTGELNYGYTF	TGTGCTAGTGCCATGACAGGGGAGTTAAACTATGGCTACACCTTC	TRBD1	.	TRBV12-5	TRBJ1-2
CASSYSTGDEQYF	TGTGCCAGCAGTTACTCGACAGGGGACGAGCAGTACTTC	TRBD1	.	TRBV6-5	TRBJ2-7
CASSAPPGLISTEAFF	TGTGCCAGCAGCGCCCCTCCGGGACTGATATCGACTGAAGCTTTCTTT	.	.	TRBV25-1	TRBJ1-1
CASSVTSSGNTIYF	TGTGCCAGCAGCGTAACAAGTTCAGGAAACACCATATATTTT	.	.	TRBV9	TRBJ1-3
CASSSLGGGSYNEQFF	TGTGCCAGCAGCTCCTTGGGAGGGGGATCCTACAATGAGCAGTTCTTC	.	.	TRBV7-2	TRBJ2-1
CASSYRGAHTEAFF	TGTGCCAGCAGTTATCGGGGGGCTCACACTGAAGCTTTCTTT	.	once	TRBV6-5	TRBJ1-1
CACTKGGLGYTF	TGTGCCTGTACCAAAGGAGGGTTAGGCTACACCTTC	.	once	TRBV30	TRBJ1-2
CASSYHTLPGQGIFYEQYF	TGTGCCAGCAGCTACCATACACTGCCGGGACAGGGGATTTTCTACGAGCAGTACTTC	TRBD1	.	TRBV5-5	TRBJ2-7
CASSEGQGWNSPLHF	TGTGCCAGCAGTGAAGGCCAGGGGTGGAATTCACCCCTCCACTTT	.	.	TRBV2	TRBJ1-6
CAWIGTSTDTQYF	TGTGCCTGGATAGGGACATCGACAGATACGCAGTATTTT	.	.	TRBV30	TRBJ2-3
CASSQTGASSYNSPLHF	TGTGCCAGCAGCCAGACAGGGGCAAGCTCCTATAATTCACCCCTCCACTTT	TRBD1	.	TRBV3-1/TRBV3-2	TRBJ1-6
CASSQGWRKNYYGYTF	TGTGCCAGCAGCCAAGGGTGGAGGAAAAACTACTATGGCTACACCTTC	.	few	TRBV3-1/TRBV3-2	TRBJ1-2